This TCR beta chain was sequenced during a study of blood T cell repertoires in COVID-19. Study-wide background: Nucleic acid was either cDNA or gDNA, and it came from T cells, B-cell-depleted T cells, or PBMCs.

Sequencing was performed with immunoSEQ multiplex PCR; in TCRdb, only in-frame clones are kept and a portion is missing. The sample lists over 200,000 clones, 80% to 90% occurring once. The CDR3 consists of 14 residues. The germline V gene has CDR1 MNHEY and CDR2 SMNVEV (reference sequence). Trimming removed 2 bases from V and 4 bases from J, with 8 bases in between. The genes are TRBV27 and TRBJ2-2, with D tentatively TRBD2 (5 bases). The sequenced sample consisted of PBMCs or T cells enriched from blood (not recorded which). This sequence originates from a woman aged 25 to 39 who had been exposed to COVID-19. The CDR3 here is CASSLKAVTGELFF. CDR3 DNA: TGTGCCAGCAGTTTAAAAGCGGTCACCGGGGAGCTGTTTTTT.